Following are 2 T cell receptor beta chains from one sample sequenced in a study of radiotherapy plus CTLA-4 blockade in lung cancer. Libraries were prepared by immunoSEQ multiplex PCR; TCRdb keeps only in-frame clonotypes and omits some of them. The table lists 50,000 to 60,000 clones, almost 85% of them singletons. The material sequenced was peripheral blood, taken from a patient treated with radiotherapy plus ipilimumab. These TCRs come from a human donor with non-small cell lung cancer whose response to radiotherapy plus ipilimumab could not be evaluated.

V is TRBV6-1 and J is TRBJ1-5; tentatively, D is TRBD1 (5 bases). The germline V and J ends were trimmed by 6 bases and 7 bases, with 16 bases remaining between them. The CDR3 length is 14 residues. The germline gives CDR1 MNHNS, CDR2 SASEGT. Here the CDR3 reads CASRPRQFGQPQHF. The CDR3 bases are TGTGCCAGCAGGCCCCGACAGTTTGGCCAGCCCCAGCATTTT.

The V call is TRBV28, the J call TRBJ1-2; TRBD1 matches at 7 bases. V gave up 4 bases and J gave up 2 bases; unmatched junction bases: 13. Looked up from germline, CDR1 is MDHEN and CDR2 is SYDVKM. The CDR3 has 17 residues. CDR3 nucleotide sequence: TGTGCCAGCAGTTCCAGCAGGGGGACGGGGGGGAACTATGGCTACACCTTC. This codes for CASSSSRGTGGNYGYTF.